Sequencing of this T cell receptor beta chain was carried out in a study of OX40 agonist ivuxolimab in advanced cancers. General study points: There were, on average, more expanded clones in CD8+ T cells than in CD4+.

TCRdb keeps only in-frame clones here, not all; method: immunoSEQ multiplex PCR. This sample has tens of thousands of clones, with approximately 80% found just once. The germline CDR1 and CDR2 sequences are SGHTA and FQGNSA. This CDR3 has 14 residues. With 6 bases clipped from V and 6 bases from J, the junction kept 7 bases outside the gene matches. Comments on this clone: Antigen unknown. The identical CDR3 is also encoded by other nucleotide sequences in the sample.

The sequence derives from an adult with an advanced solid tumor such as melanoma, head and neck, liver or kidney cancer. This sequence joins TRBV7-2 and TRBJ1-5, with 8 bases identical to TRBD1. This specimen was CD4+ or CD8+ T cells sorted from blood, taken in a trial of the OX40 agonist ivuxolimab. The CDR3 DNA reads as TGTGCCAGCAGTTTCGGACAGGGTTCTCAGCCCCAGCATTTT. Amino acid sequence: CASSFGQGSQPQHF.